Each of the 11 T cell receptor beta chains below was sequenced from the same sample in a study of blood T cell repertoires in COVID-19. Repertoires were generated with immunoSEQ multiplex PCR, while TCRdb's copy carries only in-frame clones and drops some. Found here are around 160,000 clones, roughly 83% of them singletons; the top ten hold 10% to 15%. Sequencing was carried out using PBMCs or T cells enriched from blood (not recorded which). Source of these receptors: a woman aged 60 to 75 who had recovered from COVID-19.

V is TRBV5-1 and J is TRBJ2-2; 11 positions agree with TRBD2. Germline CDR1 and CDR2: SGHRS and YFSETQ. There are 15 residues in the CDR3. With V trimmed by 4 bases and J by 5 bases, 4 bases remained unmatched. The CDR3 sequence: CASSAGLAGTGELFF. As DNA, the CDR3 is TGCGCCAGCAGCGCCGGACTAGCGGGTACCGGGGAGCTGTTTTTT.

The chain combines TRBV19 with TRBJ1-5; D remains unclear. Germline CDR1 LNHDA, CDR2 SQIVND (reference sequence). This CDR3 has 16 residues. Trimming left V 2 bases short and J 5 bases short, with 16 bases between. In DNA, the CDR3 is TGTGCCAGTAGTATACGAAATACCGGAGTCGATCAGCCCCAGCATTTT. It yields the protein CASSIRNTGVDQPQHF.

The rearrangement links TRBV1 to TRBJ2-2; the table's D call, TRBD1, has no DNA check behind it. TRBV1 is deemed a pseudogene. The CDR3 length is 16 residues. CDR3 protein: CTSSRLQGKDTGELFF. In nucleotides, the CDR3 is TGCACCAGCAGCCGCTTACAGGGGAAGGACACCGGGGAGCTGTTTTTT.

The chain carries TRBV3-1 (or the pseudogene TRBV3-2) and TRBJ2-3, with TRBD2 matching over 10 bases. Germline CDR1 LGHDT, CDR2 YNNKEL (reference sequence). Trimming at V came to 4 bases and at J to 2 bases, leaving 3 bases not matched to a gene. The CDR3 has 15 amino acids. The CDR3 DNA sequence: TGTGCCAGCAGCCTAGCGGGGGGCTACACAGATACGCAGTATTTT. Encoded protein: CASSLAGGYTDTQYF.

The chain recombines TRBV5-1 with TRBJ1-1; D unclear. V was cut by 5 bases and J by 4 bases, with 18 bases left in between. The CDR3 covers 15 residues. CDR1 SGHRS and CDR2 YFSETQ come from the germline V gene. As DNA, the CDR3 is TGCGCCAGCAGGCTCGAATCGTCCCGGGGCACTGAAGCTTTCTTT. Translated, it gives CASRLESSRGTEAFF.

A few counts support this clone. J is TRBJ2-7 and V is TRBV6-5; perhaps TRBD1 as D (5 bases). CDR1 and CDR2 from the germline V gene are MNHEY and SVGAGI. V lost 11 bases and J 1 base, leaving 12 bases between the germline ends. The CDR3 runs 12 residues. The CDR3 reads CAGAHGSYEQYF. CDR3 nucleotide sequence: TGTGCCGGGGCCCATGGGTCCTACGAGCAGTACTTC.

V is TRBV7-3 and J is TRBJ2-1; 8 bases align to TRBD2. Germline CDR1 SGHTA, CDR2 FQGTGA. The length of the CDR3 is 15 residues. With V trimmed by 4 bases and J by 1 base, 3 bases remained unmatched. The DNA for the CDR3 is TGTGCCAGCAGCTCGTCTAGCGGGTCCTACAATGAGCAGTTCTTC. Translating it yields CASSSSSGSYNEQFF.

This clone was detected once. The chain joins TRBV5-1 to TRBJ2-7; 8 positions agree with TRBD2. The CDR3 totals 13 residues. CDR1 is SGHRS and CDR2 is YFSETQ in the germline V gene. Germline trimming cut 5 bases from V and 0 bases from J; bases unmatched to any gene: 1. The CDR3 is CASRTSDSYEQYF. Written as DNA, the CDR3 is TGCGCCAGCAGGACTAGCGACTCCTACGAGCAGTACTTC.

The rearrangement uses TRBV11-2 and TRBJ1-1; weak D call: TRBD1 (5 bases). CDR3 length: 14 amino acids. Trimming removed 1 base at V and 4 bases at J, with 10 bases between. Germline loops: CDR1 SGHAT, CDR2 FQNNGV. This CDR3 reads CASSLVKGVTEAFF. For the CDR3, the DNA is TGTGCCAGCAGCTTAGTAAAAGGGGTCACTGAAGCTTTCTTT.

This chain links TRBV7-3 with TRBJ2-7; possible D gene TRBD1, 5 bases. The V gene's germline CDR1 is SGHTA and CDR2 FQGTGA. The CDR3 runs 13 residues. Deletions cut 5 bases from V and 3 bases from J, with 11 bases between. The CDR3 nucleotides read TGTGCCAGCAGCAGGGGCGGTAACTACGAGCAGTACTTC. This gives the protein CASSRGGNYEQYF.

CDR3 residues: CAWNPRGTGSSPLHF. The CDR3 DNA reads as TGTGCCTGGAACCCACGCGGGACAGGGTCTTCACCCCTCCACTTT. The J gene is TRBJ1-6, the V gene TRBV30; 9 nucleotides agree with TRBD1. Trimming cost V 4 bases and J 9 bases; bases outside gene matches: 10. CDR3 length equals 15 residues. From germline, CDR1 is GTSNPN and CDR2 SVGIG (reference sequence).